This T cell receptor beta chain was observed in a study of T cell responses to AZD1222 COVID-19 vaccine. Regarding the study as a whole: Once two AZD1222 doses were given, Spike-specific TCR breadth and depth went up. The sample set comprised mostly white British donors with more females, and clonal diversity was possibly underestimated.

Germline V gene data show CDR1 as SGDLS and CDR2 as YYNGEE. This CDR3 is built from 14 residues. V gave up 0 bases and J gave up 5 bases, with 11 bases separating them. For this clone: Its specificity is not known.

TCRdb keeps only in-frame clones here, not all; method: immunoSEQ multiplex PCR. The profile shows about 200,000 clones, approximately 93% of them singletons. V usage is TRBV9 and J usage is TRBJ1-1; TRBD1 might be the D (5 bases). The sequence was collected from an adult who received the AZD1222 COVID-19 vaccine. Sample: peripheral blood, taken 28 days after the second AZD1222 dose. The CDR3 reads CASSVETGDTEAFF. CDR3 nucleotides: TGTGCCAGCAGCGTAGAAACAGGAGATACTGAAGCTTTCTTT.